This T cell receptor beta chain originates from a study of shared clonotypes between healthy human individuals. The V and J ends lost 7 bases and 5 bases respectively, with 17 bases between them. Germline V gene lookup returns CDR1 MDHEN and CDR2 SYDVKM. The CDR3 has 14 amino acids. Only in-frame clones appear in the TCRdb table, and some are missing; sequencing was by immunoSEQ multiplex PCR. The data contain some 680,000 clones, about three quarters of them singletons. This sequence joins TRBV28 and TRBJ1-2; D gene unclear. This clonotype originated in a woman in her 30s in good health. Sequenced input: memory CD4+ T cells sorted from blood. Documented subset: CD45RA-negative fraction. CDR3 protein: CASTLGSQVYGYTF. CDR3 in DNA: TGTGCCAGCACTCTGGGTTCCCAAGTTTATGGCTACACCTTC.